This TCR beta chain appears in the sequencing data of a study of CD8 T cells in ankylosing spondylitis. Overall study results and limits: Significantly higher representation of disease-linked clones was reported for matched ankylosing spondylitis synovial fluid.

This clonotype was detected a few times. The antigen remains unidentified. The authors made TCR beta libraries by quantitative 5'-RACE with molecular barcodes. Using its own MiXCR run on the 5' RACE reads, TCRdb lists one record per CDR3 protein. The sample records under 250,000 distinct CDR3 sequences, around a tenth being singletons. This TCR was sampled from a male donor with ankylosing spondylitis or in good health (not recorded which). The specimen was blood, either unsorted or a sorted T cell fraction (not recorded which).

As DNA, the CDR3 is TGTGCCACAAGATCCGGGACAGCGATCCAAGAGACCCAGTACTTC. It specifies CATRSGTAIQETQYF. The J gene is TRBJ2-5, the V gene TRBV10-3; 7 bases line up with TRBD1. This CDR3 is built from 15 residues. V lost 10 bases, J lost 1 base, and 12 bases stayed unmatched. Per germline, CDR1 ENHRY and CDR2 SYGVKD.